Listed below are T cell receptor beta chains from one sample, sequenced in a study of regulatory T cells in long-lasting Graves disease. Each CDR3 protein is one row after TCRdb ran MiXCR on the multiplex PCR reads. The top ten hold 18% of the sample, which has hundreds of thousands of distinct CDR3 sequences, 16% seen once. These records were also assigned to another study, of T cells in Graves' hyperthyroidism and ophthalmopathy.

Specimen: peripheral blood mononuclear cells (PBMCs), collected at new diagnosis, from a patient treated with antithyroid drugs. These TCRs come from a woman younger than 45 with Graves disease. CDR3s include the opening cysteine and the closing phenylalanine or tryptophan. D genes are given only for firm matches. Some rows have no size entry. The others give once, few or many, or a class for an expanded clone.

d_call j_call clone_size v_call cdr3_aa cdr3_nt
. TRBJ2-1 . TRBV5-6 CASSLGVRSSYNEQFF TGTGCCAGCAGCTTGGGGGTGCGAAGCTCCTACAATGAGCAGTTCTTC
. TRBJ2-7 . TRBV13 CASSRGPLPLYEQCF TGTGCCAGCAGCCGAGGACCGCTTCCCCTCTACGAGCAGTGCTTC
. TRBJ2-2 . TRBV28 CASSSWDTGELFF TGTGCCAGCAGTTCCTGGGACACCGGGGAGCTGTTTTTT
. TRBJ2-2 . TRBV18 CASSPLPGTATGELFF TGTGCCAGCTCACCACTACCCGGGACGGCCACCGGGGAGCTGTTTTTT
TRBD2 TRBJ2-7 few TRBV6-1 CASSRGAGGAWQYF TGTGCCAGCAGTAGAGGTGCGGGGGGGGCGTGGCAGTACTTC
. TRBJ1-5 few TRBV5-6 CASRGVSGNQPQHF TGTGCCAGCAGAGGGGTTTCGGGCAATCAGCCCCAGCATTTT
. TRBJ1-4 many TRBV2 CASSEEGPSLF TGTGCCAGCAGTGAAGAGGGTCCGTCCCTTTTT
. TRBJ2-1 many TRBV29-1 CSVEDNRRNEQFF TGCAGCGTTGAAGATAACAGGAGAAATGAGCAGTTCTTC
. TRBJ1-3 many TRBV29-1 CSGELGAGNTIYF TGCAGCGGCGAGCTTGGAGCTGGAAACACCATATATTTT
TRBD2 TRBJ2-1 few TRBV24-1 CATSVAGVRMNEQFF TGTGCCACCAGTGTGGCGGGAGTGAGGATGAATGAGCAGTTCTTC
TRBD1 TRBJ1-1 many TRBV12-3/TRBV12-4 CASSPRDSNTEAFF TGTGCCAGCAGTCCCCGGGACAGCAACACTGAAGCTTTCTTT
TRBD1 TRBJ1-2 few TRBV3-1 CASSQATGSGYTF TGTGCCAGCAGCCAAGCGACAGGGAGTGGCTACACCTTC
TRBD2 TRBJ2-7 many TRBV7-2 CASSLVSGLAGVREQYF TGTGCCAGCAGCTTAGTGTCAGGACTAGCGGGAGTAAGAGAGCAGTACTTC